The present entry profiles one TCR beta chain with its context. The CDR3 sequence is 15 residues long. The ends lost 3 bases at V and 2 bases at J; junction bases unmatched: 8. Germline V CDR1 and CDR2: SGHRS, YFSETQ. Using immunoSEQ multiplex PCR, the repertoire was profiled, and TCRdb retains in-frame clones only, with some absent. The table includes fewer than 70,000 clones, about nine tenths detected once. This sample is drawn from a study of T cell changes during pregnancy in multiple sclerosis. Sequenced here: peripheral blood, sampled in the second trimester of pregnancy. The V call is TRBV5-1, the J call TRBJ2-7, with 7 bases fitting TRBD2. This TCR was sampled from a female donor with multiple sclerosis, enrolled in a pregnancy study. Written as DNA, the CDR3 is TGCGCCAGCAGCTCGGCTAGCGGTTCCACCTACGAGCAGTACTTC. Translated: CASSSASGSTYEQYF.